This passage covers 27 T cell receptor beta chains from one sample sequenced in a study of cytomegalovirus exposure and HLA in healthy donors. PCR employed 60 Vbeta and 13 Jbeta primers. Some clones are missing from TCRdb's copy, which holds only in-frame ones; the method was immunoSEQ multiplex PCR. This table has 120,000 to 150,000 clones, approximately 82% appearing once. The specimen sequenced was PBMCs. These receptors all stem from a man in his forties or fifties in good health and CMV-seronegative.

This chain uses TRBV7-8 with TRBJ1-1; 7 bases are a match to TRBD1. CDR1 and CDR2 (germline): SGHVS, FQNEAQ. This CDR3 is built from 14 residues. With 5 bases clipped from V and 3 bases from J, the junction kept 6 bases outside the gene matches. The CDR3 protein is CASSNPQGDTEAFF. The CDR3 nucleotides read TGTGCCAGCAGCAACCCCCAGGGGGACACTGAAGCTTTCTTT.

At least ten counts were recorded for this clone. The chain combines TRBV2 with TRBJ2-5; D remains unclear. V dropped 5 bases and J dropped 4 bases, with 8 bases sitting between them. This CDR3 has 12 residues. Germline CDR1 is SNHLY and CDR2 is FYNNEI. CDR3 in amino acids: CASSTTSETQYF. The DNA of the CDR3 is TGTGCCAGCAGTACTACTTCAGAGACCCAGTACTTC.

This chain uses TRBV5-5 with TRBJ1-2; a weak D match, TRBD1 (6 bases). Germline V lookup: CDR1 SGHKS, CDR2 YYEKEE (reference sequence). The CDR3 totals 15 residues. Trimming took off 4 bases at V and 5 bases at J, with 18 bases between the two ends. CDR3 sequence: CASSLRDTLLYGYTF. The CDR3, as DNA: TGTGCCAGCAGCCTTAGGGACACGTTATTATATGGCTACACCTTC.

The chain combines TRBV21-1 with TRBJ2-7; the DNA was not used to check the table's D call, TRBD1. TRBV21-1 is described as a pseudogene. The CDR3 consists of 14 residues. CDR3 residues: CASRLTGSSYEQYF. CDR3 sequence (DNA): TGTGCCAGCCGTTTGACAGGGAGCTCCTACGAGCAGTACTTC.

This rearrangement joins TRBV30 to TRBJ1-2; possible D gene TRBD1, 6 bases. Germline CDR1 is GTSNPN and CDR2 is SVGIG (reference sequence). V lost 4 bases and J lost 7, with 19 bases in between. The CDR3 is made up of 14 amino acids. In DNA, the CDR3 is TGTGCCTGGACCAGGACGGAGAGGGGGTCTGGCTACACCTTC. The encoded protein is CAWTRTERGSGYTF.

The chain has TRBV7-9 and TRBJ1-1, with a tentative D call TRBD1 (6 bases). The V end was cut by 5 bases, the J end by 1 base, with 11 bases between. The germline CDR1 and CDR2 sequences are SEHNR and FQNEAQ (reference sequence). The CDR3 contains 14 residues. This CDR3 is CASSGQNWNTEAFF. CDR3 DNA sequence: TGTGCCAGCAGCGGACAGAACTGGAACACTGAAGCTTTCTTT.

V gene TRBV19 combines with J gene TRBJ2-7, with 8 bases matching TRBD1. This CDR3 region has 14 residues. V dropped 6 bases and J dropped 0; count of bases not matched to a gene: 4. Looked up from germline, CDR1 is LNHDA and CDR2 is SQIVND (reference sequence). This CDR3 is CASRRQGFSYEQYF. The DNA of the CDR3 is TGTGCCAGTAGACGACAGGGGTTCTCCTACGAGCAGTACTTC.

The CDR3 nucleotides are TGTGCCAGCAGCCCCGACAGGGGGAATGGCTACACCTTC. This sequence encodes CASSPDRGNGYTF. The chain uses TRBV6-5 and TRBJ1-2, with 9 positions matching TRBD1. Germline V lookup: CDR1 MNHEY, CDR2 SVGAGI. The CDR3 totals 13 residues. Germline trimming cut 6 bases from V and 6 bases from J; bases unmatched to any gene: 5.

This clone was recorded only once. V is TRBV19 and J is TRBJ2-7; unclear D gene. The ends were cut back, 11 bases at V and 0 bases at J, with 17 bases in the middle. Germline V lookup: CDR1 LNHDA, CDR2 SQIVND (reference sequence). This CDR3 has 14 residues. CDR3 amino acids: CAVRETTASYEQYF. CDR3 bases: TGTGCCGTGCGCGAAACCACAGCCTCCTACGAGCAGTACTTC.

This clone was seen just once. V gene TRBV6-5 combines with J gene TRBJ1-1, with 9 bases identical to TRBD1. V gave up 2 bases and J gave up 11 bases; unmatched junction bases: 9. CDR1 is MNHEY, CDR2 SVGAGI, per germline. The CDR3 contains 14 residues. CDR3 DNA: TGTGCCAGCAGTTACGACAGGGGGGGACGTTGGGCTTTCTTT. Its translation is CASSYDRGGRWAFF.

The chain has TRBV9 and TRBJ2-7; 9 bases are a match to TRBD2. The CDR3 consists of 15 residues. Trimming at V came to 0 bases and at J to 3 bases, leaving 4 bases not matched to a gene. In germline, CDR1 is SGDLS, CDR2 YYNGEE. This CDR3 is CASSVESAGGYEQYF. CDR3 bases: TGTGCCAGCAGCGTAGAGTCAGCGGGGGGCTACGAGCAGTACTTC.

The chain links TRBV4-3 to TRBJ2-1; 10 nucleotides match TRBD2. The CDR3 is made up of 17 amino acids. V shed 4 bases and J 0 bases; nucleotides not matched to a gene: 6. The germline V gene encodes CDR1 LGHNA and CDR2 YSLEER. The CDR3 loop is CASSRGLARGSYNEQFF. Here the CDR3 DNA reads TGCGCCAGCAGCCGGGGACTAGCGCGGGGCTCCTACAATGAGCAGTTCTTC.

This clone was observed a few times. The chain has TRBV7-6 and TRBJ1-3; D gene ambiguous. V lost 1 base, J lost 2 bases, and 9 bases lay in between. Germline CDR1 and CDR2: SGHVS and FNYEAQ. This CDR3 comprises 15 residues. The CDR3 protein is CASSLGLLAGNTIYF. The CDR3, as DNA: TGTGCCAGCAGCTTAGGGCTGTTGGCTGGAAACACCATATATTTT.

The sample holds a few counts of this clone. CDR3 nucleotide sequence: TGTGCCAGCAGCCCTCAGGTGATCGGGGGGACCGGCTACACCTTC. Its protein product is CASSPQVIGGTGYTF. J is TRBJ1-2 and V is TRBV9, with D perhaps matching TRBD1 (5 bases). Trimming cost V 4 bases and J 8 bases, with 21 bases left between them. This CDR3 has 15 amino acids. Germline-derived CDR1 and CDR2 are SGDLS and YYNGEE. The full variable domain, its missing parts supplied by reference TRBV9 and TRBJ1-2, is DSGVTQTPKHLITATGQRVTLRCSPRSGDLSVYWYQQSLDQGLQFLIQYYNGEERAKGNILERFSAQQFPDLHSELNLSSLELGDSALYFCASSPQVIGGTGYTFGSGTRLTVV.

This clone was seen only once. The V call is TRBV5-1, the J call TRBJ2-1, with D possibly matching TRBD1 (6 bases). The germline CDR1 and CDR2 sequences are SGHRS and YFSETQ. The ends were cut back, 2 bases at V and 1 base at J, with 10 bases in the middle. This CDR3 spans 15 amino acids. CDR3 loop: CASSLQGNSYNEQFF. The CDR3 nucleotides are TGCGCCAGCAGCTTACAGGGTAATTCCTACAATGAGCAGTTCTTC.

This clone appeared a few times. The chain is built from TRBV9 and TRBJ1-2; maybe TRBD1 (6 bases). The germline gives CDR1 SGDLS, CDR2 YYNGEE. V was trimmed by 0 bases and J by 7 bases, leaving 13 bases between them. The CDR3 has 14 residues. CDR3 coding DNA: TGTGCCAGCAGCGTAGATCGAGGGGGTGGTGGCTACACCTTC. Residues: CASSVDRGGGGYTF.

The CDR3 DNA sequence: TGTGCCAGCAGCTTTGGGAGCCTAATCCGGATCACTGAAGCTTTCTTT. This translates into CASSFGSLIRITEAFF. The V and J genes are TRBV5-4 and TRBJ1-1; D is uncertain. Germline V CDR1 and CDR2: SGHNT, YYREEE (reference sequence). Trimming cost V 2 bases and J 4 bases, with 18 bases left between them. The CDR3 is 16 residues long.

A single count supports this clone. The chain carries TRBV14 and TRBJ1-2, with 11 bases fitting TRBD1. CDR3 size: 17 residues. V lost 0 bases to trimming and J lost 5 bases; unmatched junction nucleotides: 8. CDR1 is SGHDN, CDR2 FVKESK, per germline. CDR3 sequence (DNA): TGTGCCAGCAGCCAAGACGGGGACAGGGGGTATTGGTATGGCTACACCTTC. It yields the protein CASSQDGDRGYWYGYTF.

CDR3 residues: CASRLNRDGGYTF. DNA of the CDR3: TGTGCCAGCAGACTAAACAGGGACGGGGGCTACACCTTC. The chain is built from TRBV6-5 and TRBJ1-2; tentatively, D is TRBD1 (6 bases). Germline CDR1 MNHEY, CDR2 SVGAGI. V was pared by 6 bases and J by 8 bases, with 16 bases between. This CDR3 comprises 13 residues.

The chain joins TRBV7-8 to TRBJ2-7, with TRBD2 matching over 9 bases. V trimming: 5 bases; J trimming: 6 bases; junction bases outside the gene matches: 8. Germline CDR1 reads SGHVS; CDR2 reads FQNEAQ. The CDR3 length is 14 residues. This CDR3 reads CASSPGRGGGEQYF. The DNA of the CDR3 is TGTGCCAGCAGCCCGGGGCGGGGGGGCGGCGAGCAGTACTTC.

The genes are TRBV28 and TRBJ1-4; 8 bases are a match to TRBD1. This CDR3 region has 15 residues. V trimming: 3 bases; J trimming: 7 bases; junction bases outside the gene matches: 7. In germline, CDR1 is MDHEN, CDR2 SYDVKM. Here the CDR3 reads CASSLPDRGFEKLFF. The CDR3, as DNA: TGTGCCAGCAGTTTGCCTGACAGGGGATTTGAAAAACTGTTTTTT.

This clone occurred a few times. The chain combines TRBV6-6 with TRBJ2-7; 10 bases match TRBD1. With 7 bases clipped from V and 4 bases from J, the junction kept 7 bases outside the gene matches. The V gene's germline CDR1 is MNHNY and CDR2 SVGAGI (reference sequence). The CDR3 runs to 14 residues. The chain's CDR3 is CASNRQGAGYEQYF. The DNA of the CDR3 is TGTGCCAGCAACCGACAGGGGGCTGGTTACGAGCAGTACTTC.

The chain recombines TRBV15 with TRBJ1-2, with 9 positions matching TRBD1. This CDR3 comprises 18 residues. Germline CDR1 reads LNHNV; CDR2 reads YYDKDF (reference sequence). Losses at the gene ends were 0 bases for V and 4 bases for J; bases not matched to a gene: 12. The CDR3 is CATSREGLWDRASYGYTF. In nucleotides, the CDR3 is TGTGCCACCAGCAGAGAAGGGTTGTGGGACAGGGCTAGCTATGGCTACACCTTC.

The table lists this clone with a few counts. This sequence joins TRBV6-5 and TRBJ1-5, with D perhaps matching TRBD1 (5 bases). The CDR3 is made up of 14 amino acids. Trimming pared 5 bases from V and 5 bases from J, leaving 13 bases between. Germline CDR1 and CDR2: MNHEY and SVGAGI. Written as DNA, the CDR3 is TGTGCCAGCAGTCGCAGGGCTTTTGATCAGCCCCAGCATTTT. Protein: CASSRRAFDQPQHF.

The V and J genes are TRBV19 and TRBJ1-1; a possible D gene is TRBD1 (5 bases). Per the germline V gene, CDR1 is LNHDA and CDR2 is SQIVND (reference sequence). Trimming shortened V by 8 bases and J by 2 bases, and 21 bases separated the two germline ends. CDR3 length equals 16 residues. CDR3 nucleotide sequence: TGTGCCAGTGCCGTGAGTTCAGGGTATCTAAACACTGAAGCTTTCTTT. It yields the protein CASAVSSGYLNTEAFF.

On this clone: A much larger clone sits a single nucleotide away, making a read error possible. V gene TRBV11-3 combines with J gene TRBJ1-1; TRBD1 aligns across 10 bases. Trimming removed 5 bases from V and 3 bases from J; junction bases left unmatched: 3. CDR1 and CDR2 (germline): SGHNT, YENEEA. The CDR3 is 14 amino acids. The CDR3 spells CASSPGQGYTEAFF. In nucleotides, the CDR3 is TGTGCCAGCAGCCCGGGACAGGGGTACACTGAAGCTTTCTTT.

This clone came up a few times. DNA of the CDR3: TGTGCCAGCAGTTACTCGGGGACATATAATTCACCCCTCCACTTT. Amino acids: CASSYSGTYNSPLHF. The J gene is TRBJ1-6, the V gene TRBV6-5; D is possibly TRBD1 (6 bases). Trimming stripped 0 bases from V and 4 bases from J, with 7 bases between. The germline V gene encodes CDR1 MNHEY and CDR2 SVGAGI. The CDR3 consists of 15 residues.